The entry below describes one T cell receptor beta chain. Its target is unknown. CDR1 is SGHNT, CDR2 YYREEE, per germline (reference sequence). The CDR3 has 13 residues. V was clipped by 4 bases and J by 8 bases; unmatched bases: 4. The data stem from a study of PD-L1 blockade in urothelial cancer. Study observations and caveats: For durable-benefit patients, tumor-associated blood clones expanded more at 3 weeks.

Measured with immunoSEQ multiplex PCR; TCRdb has only the in-frame clones, and not every one. This sample carries about 90,000 clones, over 80% of them seen once, and the ten largest clones take 8.4%. The time point is: peripheral blood 6 weeks after treatment start. The material was PBMCs, obtained around atezolizumab (anti-PD-L1) treatment. The receptor comes from a man aged 65 to 79 with urothelial cancer. J is TRBJ1-1 and V is TRBV5-4; 11 positions match TRBD1. The CDR3 protein is CASSPDRGREAFF. Written as DNA, the CDR3 is TGTGCCAGCAGCCCGGACAGGGGGCGGGAAGCTTTCTTT.